These T cell receptor beta chains were read from a single sample in a study of shared clonotypes between healthy human individuals. Sequenced by immunoSEQ multiplex PCR; TCRdb stores in-frame clones only, minus some. The sample includes 450,000 to 600,000 clones, about 80% of them seen just once. The source material was PBMCs. The source is a woman aged 40 to 50 in good health. Some clones in this sample may be carry-over from other donors' samples. The CDR3 runs from the conserved cysteine through the conserved F or W. Each record gives: J gene, CDR3 length, V gene, clone size, CDR3 protein. Expanded clones are given a class, and other clones once, few, many or no size at all.

TRBJ2-7	15	TRBV28	-	CASSLWGQGAVEQYF
TRBJ1-1	15	TRBV5-4	few	CASSRDRGLDTEAFF
TRBJ2-7	14	TRBV6-1	once	CAIPRERGAYEQYF
TRBJ1-1	15	TRBV23-1	-	CASSQSRAGGTEAFF
TRBJ1-2	14	TRBV4-1	-	CASRPLGAGYGYTF
TRBJ1-1	16	TRBV5-1	-	CASSLDSGDWFTEAFF
TRBJ1-2	16	TRBV10-2	-	CASSESRGGPNYGYTF
TRBJ2-7	15	TRBV28	-	CASSSYPQGRYEQYF
TRBJ2-5	15	TRBV5-4	-	CASSFLSGSQETQYF
TRBJ2-7	15	TRBV7-2	-	CASSQGQGPGYEQYF
TRBJ2-7	16	TRBV2	-	CASSDPTGGKFYEQYF
TRBJ1-2	14	TRBV9	-	CASSVASRLYGYTF
TRBJ2-3	19	TRBV27	few	CASTKLRLAGGPLSDTQYF
TRBJ2-5	13	TRBV10-3	once	CATAGGQRETQYF
TRBJ2-7	11	TRBV29-1	-	CSVAHDYEQYF
TRBJ1-1	15	TRBV18	-	CASSPPGGQNTEAFF
TRBJ1-2	15	TRBV5-6	-	CASSLAAGQGGGYTF
TRBJ1-1	12	TRBV11-2	-	CASSLSNTEAFF
TRBJ1-5	10	TRBV6-5	once	CASSGRTQHF
TRBJ2-7	15	TRBV7-2	once	CASSRNGGSSYEQYF
TRBJ2-5	14	TRBV5-4	once	CASSPGGQFASLYF
TRBJ2-7	18	TRBV18	once	CASSPRGLAGGNSYEQYF
TRBJ2-1	14	TRBV9	-	CASSVAGYHNEQFF
TRBJ1-2	13	TRBV6-5	-	CASKSEREYGYTF
TRBJ2-1	15	TRBV30	-	CAWRRGGSIYNEQFF
TRBJ2-7	15	TRBV7-9	-	CASSSYRGLAYEQYF
TRBJ2-3	17	TRBV10-3	-	CAISDYGVAGGTDTQYF
TRBJ2-6	21	TRBV5-1	-	CASSSGGGWGTSGSGANVLTF
TRBJ2-7	13	TRBV10-3	-	CAISEDSFDEQYF
TRBJ2-3	14	TRBV7-2	once	CASSLAGGGDTQYF
TRBJ2-5	16	TRBV1	few	CTSSHHGAGGPKTQYF